The 6 T cell receptor beta chains listed next were all sequenced from one sample in a study of vaccination and CD4 T cells after COVID-19. Noted treatment: approximately 10-day PBMC culture with coronavirus spike peptide pools or control peptides (ViraFEST assay). These TCRs' antigens remain unknown. The study sequenced cultured CD4+ T cell DNA using the Oncomine TCR Beta short-read assay. TCRdb fed the PCR reads into MiXCR, producing one record per CDR3 protein. The sample records more than 9,000 distinct CDR3 sequences, around 40% being singletons. The specimen was CD4+ T cells from blood, cultured in vitro, collected after SARS-CoV-2 vaccination. Every receptor here comes from a human donor who had recovered from COVID-19.

V gene TRBV6-1 combines with J gene TRBJ1-3; possible D gene TRBD1, 5 bases. This CDR3 comprises 17 residues. Germline V gene data show CDR1 as MNHNS and CDR2 as SASEGT. Trimming removed 5 bases from V and 0 bases from J, with 17 bases in between. CDR3 nucleotide sequence: TGTGCCAGCAGTACTCTCGGGACGGTGAGCTCTGGAAACACCATATATTTT. Translation gives CASSTLGTVSSGNTIYF.

This clonotype is a singleton in its sample. J is TRBJ1-2 and V is TRBV19; D perhaps matches TRBD1 (6 bases). This CDR3 contains 15 residues. Trimming took off 10 bases at V and 0 bases at J, with 18 bases between the two ends. Germline V CDR1 and CDR2: LNHDA, SQIVND (reference sequence). The CDR3 sequence is CATTSGGQPNYGYTF. CDR3 bases: TGTGCCACCACTTCTGGAGGACAGCCTAACTATGGCTACACCTTC.

This clonotype was found a few times. This rearrangement joins TRBV20-1 to TRBJ1-2, with 7 bases lining up with TRBD1. Germline loops: CDR1 DFQATT, CDR2 SNEGSKA (reference sequence). V lost 1 base to trimming and J lost 5 bases; unmatched junction nucleotides: 7. This CDR3 is built from 14 residues. CDR3 loop: CSARGQGSTYGYTF. CDR3 DNA: TGCAGTGCTAGAGGACAGGGTAGTACATATGGCTACACCTTC.

The V call is TRBV20-1, the J call TRBJ2-3, with a tentative D call TRBD1 (5 bases). V lost 1 base and J 2 bases, leaving 13 bases between the germline ends. Looked up from germline, CDR1 is DFQATT and CDR2 is SNEGSKA (reference sequence). The CDR3 loop spans 15 amino acids. This CDR3 is CSARGGVSTTDTQYF. CDR3 DNA: TGCAGTGCTAGAGGGGGCGTATCGACCACAGATACGCAGTATTTT.

The chain carries TRBV5-4 and TRBJ2-3; TRBD1 matches at 9 bases. The CDR3 covers 14 residues. The trim removed 5 bases at V and 2 bases at J, leaving 3 bases unmatched. CDR1 and CDR2 from the germline V gene are SGHNT and YYREEE (reference sequence). The CDR3 region is CASRYRGPTDTQYF. The DNA for the CDR3 is TGTGCCAGCAGATACAGGGGGCCCACAGATACGCAGTATTTT.

This clonotype turned up a few times. The chain carries TRBV27 and TRBJ1-2, with TRBD1 matching 10 bases. V trimming: 0 bases; J trimming: 2 bases; junction bases outside the gene matches: 3. CDR1 is MNHEY and CDR2 is SMNVEV in the germline V gene (reference sequence). The length of the CDR3 is 16 residues. CDR3 DNA: TGTGCCAGCAGTTTATCTGGGGACAGGGGAAACTATGGCTACACCTTC. This gives the protein CASSLSGDRGNYGYTF.